The 27 T cell receptor beta chains listed next were all sequenced from one sample in a study of T cell responses to AZD1222 COVID-19 vaccine. Profiling relied on immunoSEQ multiplex PCR, and the TCRdb table lists in-frame clones only, not all of them. The sample gives some 100,000 clones, more than 70% of which show up once; approximately 17% is in the top ten. Sequencing was performed on peripheral blood, taken on day 0 of AZD1222 vaccination. The receptors come from an adult in good health.

The V gene is TRBV7-9, the J gene TRBJ1-5; D is undetermined. The CDR3 contains 15 residues. Trimming shortened V by 1 base and J by 3 bases, and 10 bases separated the two germline ends. The germline V gene encodes CDR1 SEHNR and CDR2 FQNEAQ (reference sequence). CDR3 nucleotides: TGTGCCAGCAGCTTAGGCTATGAATCCAATCAGCCCCAGCATTTT. It codes for CASSLGYESNQPQHF.

V gene TRBV5-1 combines with J gene TRBJ1-1; D is perhaps TRBD1 (5 bases). Trimming left V 2 bases short and J 4 bases short, with 9 bases between. The CDR3 has 13 amino acids. Germline lookup yields CDR1 SGHRS and CDR2 YFSETQ. CDR3: CASSFGGGTEAFF. For the CDR3, the DNA is TGCGCCAGCAGCTTTGGCGGGGGCACTGAAGCTTTCTTT.

This chain connects TRBV28 to TRBJ2-7, with 14 bases that match TRBD2. The CDR3 covers 18 residues. Germline assignment: CDR1 MDHEN and CDR2 SYDVKM. Trimming cost V 10 bases and J 3 bases; bases outside gene matches: 17. The CDR3 nucleotides are TGTGCCACCGAGACTAGCGGGGGGGCAGGAGGTATTTTCTACGAGCAGTACTTC. This gives the protein CATETSGGAGGIFYEQYF.

The gene calls are TRBV7-9 and TRBJ2-3, with D perhaps TRBD2 (5 bases). The germline V gene has CDR1 SEHNR and CDR2 FQNEAQ (reference sequence). V was cut by 6 bases and J by 8 bases, with 21 bases left in between. The CDR3 has 15 amino acids. CDR3 bases: TGTGCCAGCAGTAGACCCGGGGAGCGCCCCGCTACGCAGTATTTT. This encodes CASSRPGERPATQYF.

V usage is TRBV7-3 and J usage is TRBJ1-1, with D possibly matching TRBD1 (6 bases). Trimming took 5 bases from V and 5 from J, leaving 18 bases between them. In germline, CDR1 is SGHTA, CDR2 FQGTGA. The CDR3 is 15 amino acids. CDR3 region: CASSAYGGAGTEAFF. CDR3 DNA sequence: TGTGCCAGCAGCGCTTACGGGGGGGCTGGAACTGAAGCTTTCTTT.

The chain has TRBV7-8 and TRBJ2-7; 10 positions match TRBD2. The CDR3 has 16 amino acids. Germline CDR1 reads SGHVS; CDR2 reads FQNEAQ. Germline trimming cut 5 bases from V and 0 bases from J; bases unmatched to any gene: 7. The CDR3 nucleotides are TGTGCCAGCAGCCAAGGACTAGCGGAGAGCTCCTACGAGCAGTACTTC. Its translation: CASSQGLAESSYEQYF.

The rearrangement links TRBV30 to TRBJ1-1; D remains ambiguous. The CDR3 is made up of 12 amino acids. V lost 4 bases and J 5 bases, leaving 11 bases between the germline ends. Germline assignment: CDR1 GTSNPN and CDR2 SVGIG (reference sequence). CDR3 DNA: TGTGCCTGGAAGAGGGAGAGGACTGAAGCTTTCTTT. Its protein is CAWKRERTEAFF.

This clone was found once. The chain joins TRBV4-3 to TRBJ1-5; D gene ambiguous. The CDR3 is made up of 15 amino acids. Germline V gene data show CDR1 as LGHNA and CDR2 as YSLEER. V was trimmed by 0 bases and J by 7 bases, leaving 13 bases between them. Here the CDR3 reads CASSQDKSSWQPQHF. CDR3 DNA: TGCGCCAGCAGCCAAGATAAGAGCAGCTGGCAGCCCCAGCATTTT.

V usage is TRBV5-6 and J usage is TRBJ1-2; TRBD1 agrees at 9 bases. Germline CDR1 and CDR2: SGHDT and YYEEEE. The CDR3 covers 15 residues. V lost 0 bases, J lost 3 bases, and 3 bases stayed unmatched. The CDR3 region has the DNA TGTGCCAGCAGCTTGGGGGACAGGGATGACTATGGCTACACCTTC. Protein product: CASSLGDRDDYGYTF.

V and J are TRBV27 and TRBJ1-6; no definite D call. The V gene lost 0 bases and the J gene lost 13 bases, with 10 bases spanning the gap. Germline-derived CDR1 and CDR2 are MNHEY and SMNVEV (reference sequence). CDR3 length equals 13 residues. The CDR3 DNA reads as TGTGCCAGCAGTTTATCTAGGGTCAACCCCCTCCACTTT. Its translation is CASSLSRVNPLHF.

The chain combines TRBV9 with TRBJ2-7; 11 positions match TRBD2. CDR3 length: 15 amino acids. CDR1 SGDLS and CDR2 YYNGEE come from the germline V gene. The ends lost 0 bases at V and 3 bases at J; junction bases unmatched: 2. DNA of the CDR3: TGTGCCAGCAGCGTAGGTAGCGGGGGGGTCTACGAGCAGTACTTC. This encodes CASSVGSGGVYEQYF.

V is TRBV7-6 and J is TRBJ2-1, with D tentatively TRBD2 (6 bases). Looked up from germline, CDR1 is SGHVS and CDR2 is FNYEAQ. V lost 4 bases and J 0 bases, leaving 10 bases between the germline ends. The CDR3 has 15 residues. The DNA of the CDR3 is TGTGCCAGCAGCTCGGACGGGAGCTCCTACAATGAGCAGTTCTTC. It is translated as CASSSDGSSYNEQFF. Drawing the rest from reference TRBV7-6 and TRBJ2-1, the complete variable domain is GAGVSQSPRYKVTKRGQDVALRCDPISGHVSLYWYRQALGQGPEFLTYFNYEAQQDKSGLPNDRFSAERPEGSISTLTIQRTEQRDSAMYRCASSSDGSSYNEQFFGPGTRLTVL.

The chain links TRBV2 to TRBJ1-4; no firm D call. The CDR3 totals 11 residues. The V and J ends lost 5 bases and 8 bases respectively, with 6 bases between them. Germline V gives CDR1 SNHLY, CDR2 FYNNEI. The CDR3: CASSLQEKLFF. As DNA, the CDR3 is TGTGCCAGCAGTCTACAAGAAAAACTGTTTTTT.

The chain carries TRBV4-1 and TRBJ2-3; 13 bases are a match to TRBD2. The CDR3 is 18 amino acids. The J segment lost 3 bases and the V segment lost 2 bases, leaving 8 bases of the junction unmatched. From germline, CDR1 is MGHRA and CDR2 YSYEKL. The CDR3: CASSQFGLAGERTDTQYF. The CDR3 DNA reads as TGCGCCAGCAGCCAATTCGGACTAGCGGGAGAGAGGACAGATACGCAGTATTTT.

The chain combines TRBV5-1 with TRBJ1-4; 7 bases align to TRBD1. This CDR3 spans 14 amino acids. Per the germline V gene, CDR1 is SGHRS and CDR2 is YFSETQ. V lost 2 bases and J lost 5; bases outside the gene matches: 3. This CDR3 is CASSLQGLNEKLFF. The CDR3 bases are TGCGCCAGCAGCTTACAGGGGTTGAATGAAAAACTGTTTTTT.

The rearrangement links TRBV5-4 to TRBJ1-4; D is uncertain. The germline gives CDR1 SGHNT, CDR2 YYREEE (reference sequence). The CDR3 covers 14 residues. V lost 3 bases, J lost 5 bases, and 11 bases lay in between. The CDR3 region is CASSSSALNEKLFF. In nucleotides, the CDR3 is TGTGCCAGCAGCTCGTCAGCCCTGAATGAAAAACTGTTTTTT.

The CDR3: CASSVSGQETQYF. The CDR3 DNA reads TGTGCCAGCAGCGTTAGCGGACAAGAGACCCAGTACTTC. This chain connects TRBV9 to TRBJ2-5; possible D gene TRBD2, 6 bases. Per the germline V gene, CDR1 is SGDLS and CDR2 is YYNGEE. This CDR3 has 13 residues. The ends were cut back, 2 bases at V and 2 bases at J, with 7 bases in the middle.

The rearrangement joins TRBV2 to TRBJ1-1; no reliable D call. The CDR3 is 13 amino acids. Germline lookup yields CDR1 SNHLY and CDR2 FYNNEI. Trimming shortened V by 4 bases and J by 1 base, and 7 bases separated the two germline ends. The DNA of the CDR3 is TGTGCCAGCAGTGGACGTAAGAACACTGAAGCTTTCTTT. Translating it yields CASSGRKNTEAFF.

This rearrangement joins TRBV19 to TRBJ2-1; 12 bases are a match to TRBD2. J was trimmed by 5 bases and V by 3 bases; bases with no gene match: 8. There are 17 residues in the CDR3. Germline CDR1 reads LNHDA; CDR2 reads SQIVND (reference sequence). The CDR3 DNA sequence: TGTGCCAGTAGTATTTCCCGACTAGCGGGAGTCCACAATGAGCAGTTCTTC. This encodes CASSISRLAGVHNEQFF.

The chain has TRBV27 and TRBJ2-1; D could derive from TRBD1 or TRBD2 (5 bases each). The V end was cut by 6 bases, the J end by 5 bases, with 11 bases between. This CDR3 is built from 13 residues. The germline CDR1 and CDR2 sequences are MNHEY and SMNVEV (reference sequence). The CDR3 loop is CASSRDPHNEQFF. CDR3 bases: TGTGCCAGCAGCCGGGACCCACACAATGAGCAGTTCTTC.

V and J are TRBV27 and TRBJ1-2; TRBD1 might be the D (5 bases). CDR3 length: 12 amino acids. V was cut by 8 bases and J by 5 bases, with 12 bases left in between. CDR1 is MNHEY and CDR2 is SMNVEV in the germline V gene (reference sequence). CDR3 coding DNA: TGTGCCAGCTGGGGCCAGGTTTATGGCTACACCTTC. Translated, it gives CASWGQVYGYTF.

The table lists this clone with a few counts. V gene TRBV11-2 combines with J gene TRBJ1-2; 7 bases match TRBD1. V was pared by 5 bases and J by 4 bases, with 10 bases of the junction left unmatched. The CDR3 has 15 amino acids. The germline V gene encodes CDR1 SGHAT and CDR2 FQNNGV. The CDR3 sequence: CASSPRPGQLYGYTF. In DNA form, the CDR3 reads TGTGCCAGCAGCCCCCGGCCGGGACAGCTCTATGGCTACACCTTC.

This sequence joins TRBV5-5 and TRBJ2-5; 11 nucleotides line up with TRBD1. Germline V CDR1 and CDR2: SGHKS, YYEKEE (reference sequence). This CDR3 is built from 15 residues. The junction had 9 bases not matched to a gene; V was cut back by 4 bases and J by 7 bases. The DNA of the CDR3 is TGTGCCAGCAGCGCTAGGGACAGGGGGACGGGGACCCAGTACTTC. It translates to CASSARDRGTGTQYF.

The chain couples TRBV24-1 to TRBJ1-2; 8 positions match TRBD1. This CDR3 comprises 13 residues. J gave up 7 bases and V 4 bases, and 4 bases lay outside the gene matches. Germline V gene data show CDR1 as KGHDR and CDR2 as SFDVKD. The chain's CDR3 is CATSDRTGFGYTF. The CDR3 DNA reads TGTGCCACCAGTGACAGGACAGGGTTTGGCTACACCTTC.

This clone was counted once. The rearrangement links TRBV4-1 to TRBJ1-1; D not resolved. CDR1 MGHRA and CDR2 YSYEKL come from the germline V gene. This CDR3 has 13 residues. V gave up 0 bases and J gave up 11 bases, with 13 bases separating them. The CDR3 sequence: CASSQDPAASAFF. The CDR3 nucleotides are TGCGCCAGCAGCCAAGATCCGGCGGCATCGGCTTTCTTT.

The chain carries TRBV4-2 and TRBJ2-5; D not resolved. V shed 6 bases and J shed 5 bases, with 4 bases lying between them. This CDR3 region has 10 residues. The germline gives CDR1 LGHNA, CDR2 YNFKEQ. CDR3 coding DNA: TGTGCCAGCAGGGGGGAGACCCAGTACTTC. Amino acids: CASRGETQYF.

This CDR3 is CASSQDGSSGANVLTF. The CDR3 DNA is TGTGCCAGCAGTCAGGACGGAAGCTCTGGGGCCAACGTCCTGACTTTC. The chain recombines TRBV2 with TRBJ2-6, with D unresolved. Trimming stripped 5 bases from V and 0 bases from J, with 11 bases between. This CDR3 is 16 amino acids long. Germline V gene sequence: CDR1 SNHLY, CDR2 FYNNEI.